A selection of T cell receptor beta chains follows, all from one sample in a study of regulatory T cells in long-lasting Graves disease. TCRdb passed the multiplex PCR reads through MiXCR, listing each CDR3 protein once. This table has a few hundred thousand distinct CDR3 sequences, 14% appearing once. These sequences were also reported in another study, on T cells in Graves' hyperthyroidism and ophthalmopathy.

The specimen was peripheral blood mononuclear cells (PBMCs), collected at new diagnosis, from a patient treated with antithyroid drugs. The receptors stem from a woman between 45 and 65 years old with Graves disease. Each CDR3 is given with its conserved first and last residue. D genes are given only for firm matches. Clone size is given for some rows only: seen once, a few or many times, or a class if the clone is expanded.

size,J,V,D,DNA,CDR3
NA,TRBJ2-6,TRBV18,NA,TGTGCCAGCTCACCACCCCAGTCTGGGGCCAACGTCCTGACTTTC,CASSPPQSGANVLTF
many,TRBJ2-1,TRBV7-9,NA,TGTGCCAGCAGCTTAGTGGGGGACTCCTGGGAGCAGTTCTTC,CASSLVGDSWEQFF
many,TRBJ2-7,TRBV10-1,TRBD2,TGCGCCAGCAGTGAAGCTGGACTAGCGGGAGGATCCGAGCAGTACTTC,CASSEAGLAGGSEQYF
few,TRBJ2-3,TRBV12-3/TRBV12-4,TRBD2,TGTGCCAGCAGCGTTTCCAGCGGGATAGGGGCAGATACGCAGTATTTT,CASSVSSGIGADTQYF
few,TRBJ2-1,TRBV29-1,NA,TGCAGCGCGGAAGGGGTGGGGAGCTCCTACAATGAGCAGTTCTTC,CSAEGVGSSYNEQFF
few,TRBJ2-1,TRBV30,TRBD1,TGTGCCTGGAGAGCCGGGACAGGGATCTACAATGAGCAGTTCTTC,CAWRAGTGIYNEQFF
many,TRBJ1-4,TRBV3-1,NA,TGTGCCAGCAGTCATACTGGTGAAAAACTGTTTTTT,CASSHTGEKLFF
few,TRBJ2-5,TRBV3-1,TRBD1,TGTGCCAGCAGCCAGGCCGGGACAGGGGGCGAGACCCAGTACTTC,CASSQAGTGGETQYF
few,TRBJ2-3,TRBV6-1,TRBD2,TGTGCCAGCAGTCGGGAGGGCTGGTCAGATACGCAGTATTTT,CASSREGWSDTQYF
many,TRBJ2-7,TRBV28,TRBD1,TGTGCCAGCACCTCCCGGGTAGCGAGGGGGACAGGCTCCTACGAGCAGTACTTC,CASTSRVARGTGSYEQYF
NA,TRBJ2-1,TRBV5-1,TRBD2,TGCGCCGGCACCAGGTTGTCGGGAGGTTCCTACAATGAGCAGTTCTTC,CAGTRLSGGSYNEQFF
many,TRBJ1-5,TRBV3-1,NA,TGTGCCAGCAGCCAAGATCGGTTCAATCAGCCCCAGCATTTT,CASSQDRFNQPQHF
many,TRBJ2-3,TRBV28,NA,TGTGCCAGCAGTTCCGCCCTGGTAGCAGATACGCAGTATTTT,CASSSALVADTQYF
many,TRBJ2-7,TRBV5-1,NA,TGCGCCAGCAGCGGGGGAGAGGGGTCCTACGAGCAGTACTTC,CASSGGEGSYEQYF
few,TRBJ2-7,TRBV19,TRBD1,TGTGCCAGTAGCCAGAGACCGGACAGGGGGGACGACGAGCAGTACTTC,CASSQRPDRGDDEQYF